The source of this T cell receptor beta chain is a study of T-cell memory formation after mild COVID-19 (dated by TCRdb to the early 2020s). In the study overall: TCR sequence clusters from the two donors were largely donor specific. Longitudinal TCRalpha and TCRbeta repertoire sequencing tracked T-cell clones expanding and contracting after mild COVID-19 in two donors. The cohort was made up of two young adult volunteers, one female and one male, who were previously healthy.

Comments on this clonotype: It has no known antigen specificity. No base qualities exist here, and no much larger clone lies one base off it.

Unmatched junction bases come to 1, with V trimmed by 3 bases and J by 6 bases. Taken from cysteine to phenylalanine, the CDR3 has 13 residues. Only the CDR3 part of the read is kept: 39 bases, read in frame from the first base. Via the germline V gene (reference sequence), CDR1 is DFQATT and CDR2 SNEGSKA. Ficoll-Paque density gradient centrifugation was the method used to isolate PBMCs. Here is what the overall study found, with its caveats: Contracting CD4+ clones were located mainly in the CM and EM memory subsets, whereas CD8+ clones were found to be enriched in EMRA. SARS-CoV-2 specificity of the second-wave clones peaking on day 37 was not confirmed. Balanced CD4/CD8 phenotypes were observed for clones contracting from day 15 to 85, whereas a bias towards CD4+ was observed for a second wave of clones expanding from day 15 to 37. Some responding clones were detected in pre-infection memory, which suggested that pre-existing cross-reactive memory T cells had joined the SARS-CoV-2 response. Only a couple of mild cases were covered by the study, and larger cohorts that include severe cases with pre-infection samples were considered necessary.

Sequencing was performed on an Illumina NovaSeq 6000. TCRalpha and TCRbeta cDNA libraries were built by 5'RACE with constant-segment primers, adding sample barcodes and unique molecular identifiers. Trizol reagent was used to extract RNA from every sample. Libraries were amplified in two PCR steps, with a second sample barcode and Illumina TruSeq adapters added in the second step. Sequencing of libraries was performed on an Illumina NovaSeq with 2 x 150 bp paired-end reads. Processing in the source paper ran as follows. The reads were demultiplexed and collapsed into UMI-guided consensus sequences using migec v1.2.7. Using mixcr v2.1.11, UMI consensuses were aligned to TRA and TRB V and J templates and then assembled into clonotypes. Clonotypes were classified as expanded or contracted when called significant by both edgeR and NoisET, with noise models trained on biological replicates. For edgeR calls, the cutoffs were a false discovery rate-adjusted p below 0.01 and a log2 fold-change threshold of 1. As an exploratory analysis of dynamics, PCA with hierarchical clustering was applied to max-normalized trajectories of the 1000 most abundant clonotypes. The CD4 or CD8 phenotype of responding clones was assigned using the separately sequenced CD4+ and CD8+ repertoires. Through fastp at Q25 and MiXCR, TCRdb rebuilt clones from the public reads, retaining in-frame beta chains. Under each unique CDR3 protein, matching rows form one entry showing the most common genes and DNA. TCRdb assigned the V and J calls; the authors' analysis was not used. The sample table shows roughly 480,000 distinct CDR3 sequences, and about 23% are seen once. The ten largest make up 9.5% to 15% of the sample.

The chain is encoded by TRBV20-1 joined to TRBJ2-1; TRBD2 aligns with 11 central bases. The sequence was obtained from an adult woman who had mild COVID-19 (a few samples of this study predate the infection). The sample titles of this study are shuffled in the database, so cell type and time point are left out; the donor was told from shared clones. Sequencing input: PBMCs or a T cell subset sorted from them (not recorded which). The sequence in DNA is TGCAGTGCTAGGGGGACTAGCGGCAATGAGCAGTTCTTC. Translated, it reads CSARGTSGNEQFF.